The following is a T cell receptor (beta chain) sequence with its context. Its antigen is unknown. This sample was taken from a study of cytomegalovirus exposure and HLA in healthy donors. Study observations and caveats: 16,951 TCR beta sequences were associated with HLA alleles at 0.05 false discovery rate in a later analysis.

This CDR3 has 14 amino acids. The germline V and J ends were trimmed by 3 bases and 4 bases, with 10 bases remaining between them. Looked up from germline, CDR1 is MNHNY and CDR2 is SVGAGI (reference sequence). In the PCR, 60 Vbeta and 13 Jbeta primers were used. Clones were read by immunoSEQ multiplex PCR, and TCRdb kept only the in-frame ones, dropping some. The top ten hold approximately 11% of the sample, which has around 150,000 clones, 65% to 90% seen once. The receptor's source is a man between 50 and 59 years old in good health and CMV-seropositive. This chain links TRBV6-6 with TRBJ1-5; D remains ambiguous. The sequencing input was PBMCs. CDR3 bases: TGTGCCAGCAGTTATTTGGGCCGTAATCAGCCCCAGCATTTT. Amino acid sequence: CASSYLGRNQPQHF.